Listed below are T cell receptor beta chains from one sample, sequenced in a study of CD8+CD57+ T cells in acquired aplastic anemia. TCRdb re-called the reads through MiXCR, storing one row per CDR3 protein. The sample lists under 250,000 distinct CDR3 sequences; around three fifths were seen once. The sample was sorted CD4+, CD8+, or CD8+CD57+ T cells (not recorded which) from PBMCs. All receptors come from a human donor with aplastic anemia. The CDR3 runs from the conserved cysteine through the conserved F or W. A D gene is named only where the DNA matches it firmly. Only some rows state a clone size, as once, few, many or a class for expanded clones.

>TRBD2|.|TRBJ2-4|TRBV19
CATPMGGKDIQYF
TGTGCCACCCCGATGGGGGGGAAGGACATTCAGTACTTC
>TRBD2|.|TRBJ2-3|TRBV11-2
CASSPRVSGGAGDTQYF
TGTGCCAGCAGCCCTCGCGTTAGCGGGGGGGCAGGAGATACGCAGTATTTT
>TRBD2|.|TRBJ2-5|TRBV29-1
CSVDGGRETQYF
TGCAGCGTTGACGGGGGGAGGGAGACCCAGTACTTC
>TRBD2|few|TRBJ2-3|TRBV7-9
CASVFSGDTQYF
TGTGCCAGCGTCTTTAGCGGGGATACGCAGTATTTT
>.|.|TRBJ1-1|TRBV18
CASSPQGGEAFF
TGTGCCAGCTCACCCCAGGGAGGTGAAGCTTTCTTT
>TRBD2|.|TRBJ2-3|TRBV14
CASSQELAGKQYF
TGTGCCAGCAGCCAAGAGCTAGCGGGGAAGCAGTATTTT
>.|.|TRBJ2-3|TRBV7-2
CASTPSYATDTQYF
TGTGCCAGCACCCCTAGTTATGCCACAGATACGCAGTATTTT
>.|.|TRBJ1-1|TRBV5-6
CASSQGGGNTEAFF
TGCGCCAGCAGCCAAGGCGGGGGGAACACTGAAGCTTTCTTT
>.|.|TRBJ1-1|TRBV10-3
CAISDRRGSLNTEAFF
TGTGCCATCAGTGATCGACGGGGATCCCTGAACACTGAAGCTTTCTTT
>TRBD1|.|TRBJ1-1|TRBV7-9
CASSFPDRAYTEAFF
TGTGCCAGCAGCTTTCCGGACAGGGCGTACACTGAAGCTTTCTTT
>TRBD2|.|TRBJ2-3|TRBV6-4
CAISESSGGRPDTQYF
TGTGCCATCAGTGAGTCAAGCGGGGGGCGACCAGATACGCAGTATTTT
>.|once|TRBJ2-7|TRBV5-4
CASSAHHEQYF
TGTGCCAGCAGCGCACATCATGAGCAGTACTTC
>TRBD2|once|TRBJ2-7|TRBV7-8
CASSRGLAASYEQYF
TGTGCCAGCAGCCGGGGACTAGCGGCCTCCTACGAGCAGTACTTC
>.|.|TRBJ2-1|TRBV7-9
CASSNGDNEQFF
TGTGCCAGCAGCAATGGGGACAATGAGCAGTTCTTC
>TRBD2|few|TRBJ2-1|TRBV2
CASTRGRGGNNEQFF
TGTGCCAGCACACGGGGGCGGGGGGGGAACAATGAGCAGTTCTTC